These 5 T cell receptor beta chains came from one sample sequenced in a study of regulatory T cells in long-lasting Graves disease. Arm-PCR with iRepertoire HTBI primers amplified the CDR3 regions for these TCR beta libraries. TCRdb called the multiplex PCR reads again in MiXCR, with one record for every CDR3 protein. Found here are 400,000 to 650,000 distinct CDR3 sequences, about 16% of them singletons; the top ten hold about 25%. The sample's time point: newly diagnosed GD, antithyroid drugs for less than 3 months. From RNA extracted from PBMCs, the TCR library was made. The same sample was also studied in work on T cells in Graves' hyperthyroidism and ophthalmopathy.

The material was peripheral blood mononuclear cells (PBMCs), obtained at new diagnosis, from a patient treated with antithyroid drugs. The receptors shown here come from a woman aged 40 to 65 with Graves disease.

This clonotype has at least ten counts. The CDR3 protein is CASSRGVGNEQFF. DNA for the CDR3: TGTGCCAGCAGCCGGGGCGTAGGAAATGAGCAGTTCTTC. The chain links TRBV2 to TRBJ2-1; the D gene could be TRBD1 or TRBD2 (5 bases each). Trimming removed 6 bases from V and 7 bases from J, with 13 bases in between. The germline V gene has CDR1 SNHLY and CDR2 FYNNEI. The CDR3 runs 13 residues.

This clonotype was seen many times. This chain connects TRBV7-9 to TRBJ2-5; 7 bases fit TRBD2. V shed 5 bases and J 0 bases; nucleotides not matched to a gene: 9. The germline CDR1 and CDR2 sequences are SEHNR and FQNEAQ (reference sequence). The CDR3 is 16 amino acids. CDR3 nucleotide sequence: TGTGCCAGCAGCCCCCTGGGGGGGGGAGACCAAGAGACCCAGTACTTC. Its protein product is CASSPLGGGDQETQYF.

This clonotype came up many times. The rearrangement joins TRBV2 to TRBJ1-2; D remains ambiguous. Germline V gene data show CDR1 as SNHLY and CDR2 as FYNNEI. The V end was cut by 2 bases, the J end by 2 bases, with 12 bases between. CDR3 length equals 15 residues. The CDR3 nucleotides read TGTGCCAGCAGTGAAAATGGGGTGACGAACTATGGCTACACCTTC. Amino acid sequence: CASSENGVTNYGYTF.

This clonotype was recorded a few times. The gene calls are TRBV6-1 and TRBJ2-6; the D is unclear. CDR1 is MNHNS and CDR2 is SASEGT in the germline V gene. Trimming removed 6 bases at V and 0 bases at J, with 9 bases between. The CDR3 has 15 amino acids. The CDR3 region has the DNA TGTGCCAGCAGGGTCAGTCGCTCTGGGGCCAACGTCCTGACTTTC. Its protein product is CASRVSRSGANVLTF.

In this sample, this clonotype turned up many times. The chain has TRBV10-3 and TRBJ2-7; TRBD2 matches 9 bases. This CDR3 spans 13 amino acids. J was trimmed by 9 bases and V by 2 bases; bases with no gene match: 5. Germline CDR1 is ENHRY and CDR2 is SYGVKD. CDR3: CAISEERGVGQYF. The CDR3 DNA reads TGTGCCATCAGTGAGGAGCGGGGGGTCGGGCAGTACTTC.